This TCR beta chain is from a study of blood T cell repertoires in COVID-19. Assay: immunoSEQ multiplex PCR; the TCRdb copy retains only in-frame clones and omits some. Among 260,000 or so clones listed, roughly four fifths were seen once. Which cohort a participant joined came from the clinical history participants gave. Before they entered the study, exposed participants had met a COVID-19 case within 2 weeks. The J segment lost 8 bases and the V segment lost 0 bases, leaving 2 bases of the junction unmatched. The CDR3 is made up of 15 amino acids. Germline CDR1 and CDR2: SGHTA and FQGTGA. The chain joins TRBV7-3 to TRBJ1-4; 11 bases align to TRBD1. The clonotype originates from a woman aged 40-49 years who had been exposed to COVID-19. The sequenced sample was PBMCs or T cells enriched from blood (not recorded which). For the CDR3, the DNA is TGTGCCAGCAGCTTAACGGGACAGGGGGGCGAAAAACTGTTTTTT. Residues: CASSLTGQGGEKLFF. The whole variable domain, filled in from reference TRBV7-3 and TRBJ1-4, reads GAGVSQTPSNKVTEKGKYVELRCDPISGHTALYWYRQSLGQGPEFLIYFQGTGAADDSGLPNDRFFAVRPEGSVSTLKIQRTERGDSAVYLCASSLTGQGGEKLFFGSGTQLSVL.